Presented here are 9 T cell receptor beta chains from one specimen sequenced in a study of OX40 agonist ivuxolimab in advanced cancers. Profiling relied on immunoSEQ multiplex PCR, and the TCRdb table lists in-frame clones only, not all of them. The sample consists of about 79,000 clones, 80% to 90% of them appearing once. This specimen consisted of CD4+ or CD8+ T cells sorted from blood, obtained in a trial of the OX40 agonist ivuxolimab. Receptor source: an adult with an advanced solid tumor such as melanoma, head and neck, liver or kidney cancer.

The chain employs TRBV5-3 and TRBJ2-1; TRBD2 agrees at 9 bases. TRBV5-3 is an open reading frame whose function is uncertain. The CDR3 spans 15 residues. Unmatched junction bases numbered 9, after V lost 4 bases and J lost 7 bases. The CDR3 here is CARSLSGSALNEQFF. The CDR3 nucleotides read TGTGCCAGAAGCCTTAGCGGGAGCGCTTTGAATGAGCAGTTCTTC.

The chain employs TRBV5-4 and TRBJ2-7; tentatively, D is TRBD2 (5 bases). From germline, CDR1 is SGHNT and CDR2 YYREEE (reference sequence). CDR3 length equals 13 residues. V dropped 0 bases and J dropped 6 bases, with 10 bases sitting between them. The CDR3 is CASSLAGEGEQYF. The DNA of the CDR3 is TGTGCCAGCAGCTTGGCAGGAGAGGGCGAGCAGTACTTC. Filled out from reference TRBV5-4 and TRBJ2-7, the complete variable domain reads ETGVTQSPTHLIKTRGQQVTLRCSSQSGHNTVSWYQQALGQGPQFIFQYYREEENGRGNFPPRFSGLQFPNYSSELNVNALELDDSALYLCASSLAGEGEQYFGPGTRLTVT.

The chain couples TRBV6-1 to TRBJ1-1; D perhaps matches TRBD1 (5 bases). This CDR3 is built from 15 residues. In germline, CDR1 is MNHNS, CDR2 SASEGT. Trimming left V 0 bases short and J 8 bases short, with 16 bases between. The CDR3 protein is CASSEAEDTDEEAFF. The CDR3 bases are TGTGCCAGCAGTGAAGCGGAGGACACAGATGAGGAAGCTTTCTTT.

V and J are TRBV19 and TRBJ2-7; the match to TRBD1 covers 8 bases. Unmatched junction bases numbered 7, after V lost 4 bases and J lost 5 bases. The CDR3 extends over 14 amino acids. In germline, CDR1 is LNHDA, CDR2 SQIVND (reference sequence). CDR3 loop: CASSNRDRINEQYF. Here the CDR3 DNA reads TGTGCCAGTAGTAACCGGGACAGGATCAACGAGCAGTACTTC.

V usage is TRBV9 and J usage is TRBJ2-6, with TRBD2 identical over 10 bases. J lost 1 base, V lost 4 bases, and 11 bases had no gene match. Germline V gene data show CDR1 as SGDLS and CDR2 as YYNGEE. This CDR3 comprises 19 residues. The CDR3: CASSPLGTSVGSGANVLTF. Written as DNA, the CDR3 is TGTGCCAGCAGCCCTTTGGGGACTAGCGTGGGATCTGGGGCCAACGTCCTGACTTTC.

V is TRBV6-1 and J is TRBJ2-1; D not resolved. CDR1 and CDR2 from the germline V gene are MNHNS and SASEGT. This CDR3 is built from 12 residues. V lost 1 base and J 6 bases, leaving 4 bases between the germline ends. CDR3 loop: CASSEVGNEQFF. The CDR3 region has the DNA TGTGCCAGCAGTGAAGTAGGCAATGAGCAGTTCTTC.

The J gene is TRBJ2-5, the V gene TRBV4-2; 9 bases agree with TRBD2. With V trimmed by 1 base and J by 2 bases, 11 bases remained unmatched. Per germline, CDR1 LGHNA and CDR2 YNFKEQ. The CDR3 runs 18 residues. The CDR3 DNA follows: TGTGCCAGCAGCCAAGTATATATGCCTAGCGGGGAACAAGAGACCCAGTACTTC. This gives the protein CASSQVYMPSGEQETQYF.

This clone was seen only once. The chain has TRBV6-5 and TRBJ2-1; D is unclear. Looked up from germline, CDR1 is MNHEY and CDR2 is SVGAGI. This CDR3 spans 13 amino acids. Trimming removed 2 bases from V and 9 bases from J, with 11 bases in between. CDR3 in amino acids: CASSYNARGEQFF. Here the CDR3 DNA reads TGTGCCAGCAGTTACAACGCACGAGGTGAGCAGTTCTTC.

The chain couples TRBV2 to TRBJ2-7; 9 nucleotides align to TRBD1. CDR1 is SNHLY, CDR2 FYNNEI, per germline. V trimming: 4 bases; J trimming: 7 bases; junction bases outside the gene matches: 5. CDR3 length equals 13 residues. The CDR3 region is CASSGDRDGEQYF. The CDR3, as DNA: TGTGCCAGCAGTGGGGACAGGGACGGAGAGCAGTACTTC.